The sequence of this T cell receptor (beta chain) was determined in a study of CD8 T cells in ankylosing spondylitis. TCRdb re-derived calls from the 5' RACE reads in MiXCR, one entry per CDR3 protein. The data hold under 200,000 distinct CDR3 sequences, with 10% to 15% observed a single time. V dropped 5 bases and J dropped 4 bases, with 10 bases sitting between them. Germline V gives CDR1 DFQATT, CDR2 SNEGSKA (reference sequence). The CDR3 loop spans 12 amino acids. This clonotype has just a few counts. The genes are TRBV20-1 and TRBJ2-3, with D unclear. This sequence was found in a female donor with ankylosing spondylitis or in good health (not recorded which). Source material: blood, either unsorted or a sorted T cell fraction (not recorded which). CDR3 sequence reads: CSAPAHADTQYF. In DNA form, the CDR3 reads TGCAGTGCTCCCGCCCACGCAGATACGCAGTATTTT.